A single sample gave rise to the 27 T cell receptor beta chains below, sequenced in a study of CD4 T cells in relation to SARS-CoV-2 and coronaviruses. The data were produced by immunoSEQ multiplex PCR, yet TCRdb's version contains in-frame clones alone and is incomplete. Among some 65,000 clones, 75% to 90% were seen once, and the ten largest hold roughly 1.6%. Unexposed donor CD4+ T cells date from about 2011-2018, before the COVID-19 pandemic. The sample was memory CD4+ T cells from PBMCs. The receptors originated from a human donor in good health.

The chain has TRBV5-6 and TRBJ2-1, with TRBD2 identical over 8 bases. With V trimmed by 2 bases and J by 10 bases, 11 bases remained unmatched. Germline-derived CDR1 and CDR2 are SGHDT and YYEEEE. This CDR3 has 15 residues. The CDR3 nucleotides read TGTGCCAGCAGCTTTTGGCTTAGCGGGGCATGGGAGCAGTTCTTC. Its translation: CASSFWLSGAWEQFF.

The chain is built from TRBV24-1 and TRBJ2-2; tentatively, D is TRBD1 (6 bases). Germline V gives CDR1 KGHDR, CDR2 SFDVKD. This CDR3 contains 16 residues. Between the trimmed V and J ends, which lost 3 bases and 5 bases, there was a span of 15 bases. In DNA, the CDR3 is TGTGCCACCAGTGATGAAGAAGCCCAGGGGACCGGGGAGCTGTTTTTT. Translating it yields CATSDEEAQGTGELFF.

The chain combines TRBV19 with TRBJ2-1, with D possibly being TRBD2 (5 bases). CDR3 length equals 13 residues. From germline, CDR1 is LNHDA and CDR2 SQIVND (reference sequence). The ends were cut back, 1 base at V and 10 bases at J, with 11 bases in the middle. CDR3: CASSIADSDEQFF. The CDR3 nucleotides read TGTGCCAGTAGTATAGCGGACTCTGACGAGCAGTTCTTC.

The V and J genes are TRBV21-1 and TRBJ2-7; no DNA check was done on the table's D call, TRBD2. TRBV21-1 is a known pseudogene. This CDR3 region has 15 residues. The CDR3 coding sequence is TGTGCCAGCAGCAACGGAGGCGGCCTGGAGGGCGAGCAGTACTTC. Amino acids: CASSNGGGLEGEQYF.

This chain links TRBV7-9 with TRBJ1-2; the D is unclear. This CDR3 has 12 residues. In germline, CDR1 is SEHNR, CDR2 FQNEAQ (reference sequence). V was pared by 3 bases and J by 2 bases, with 4 bases between. CDR3 DNA sequence: TGTGCCAGCAGCTTCTCCAACTATGGCTACACCTTC. The encoded protein is CASSFSNYGYTF.

The V gene is TRBV3-1 (or the pseudogene TRBV3-2), the J gene TRBJ1-2; D uncertain. The CDR3 contains 15 residues. Germline assignment: CDR1 LGHDT and CDR2 YNNKEL (reference sequence). Trimming removed 1 base at V and 4 bases at J, with 13 bases between. Here the CDR3 reads CASSQAEASIYGYTF. The CDR3 DNA is TGTGCCAGCAGCCAAGCGGAAGCGAGTATCTATGGCTACACCTTC.

The V gene is TRBV5-1, the J gene TRBJ2-3; D is uncertain. V shed 2 bases and J shed 2 bases, with 9 bases lying between them. CDR1 SGHRS and CDR2 YFSETQ come from the germline V gene. The CDR3 spans 14 residues. The CDR3: CASSFLTHTDTQYF. CDR3 in DNA: TGCGCCAGCAGCTTCTTGACACACACAGATACGCAGTATTTT.

The gene calls are TRBV7-8 and TRBJ2-1, with TRBD1 as a possible D gene (6 bases). CDR1 and CDR2 (germline): SGHVS, FQNEAQ. The V end was cut by 2 bases, the J end by 3 bases, with 11 bases between. This CDR3 is built from 15 residues. The CDR3 sequence is CASSLRTAIYNEQFF. The CDR3 bases are TGTGCCAGCAGCTTACGGACAGCTATCTACAATGAGCAGTTCTTC.

The J gene is TRBJ1-5, the V gene TRBV18; no clear D gene. The germline gives CDR1 KGHSH, CDR2 LQKENI. V was shortened by 2 bases and J by 4 bases, with 9 bases between the two germline ends. This CDR3 has 14 residues. CDR3 sequence reads: CASSPSGRNQPQHF. CDR3 bases: TGTGCCAGCTCACCAAGCGGCCGGAATCAGCCCCAGCATTTT.

This chain links TRBV30 with TRBJ2-5; D not certain. CDR3 length: 13 residues. V was pared by 1 base and J by 3 bases, with 9 bases between. The germline V gene encodes CDR1 GTSNPN and CDR2 SVGIG (reference sequence). CDR3 region: CAWSAGSEETQYF. The CDR3 DNA reads as TGTGCCTGGAGTGCGGGCAGTGAAGAGACCCAGTACTTC.

This chain joins TRBV18 and TRBJ2-3; 7 bases fit TRBD1. The germline gives CDR1 KGHSH, CDR2 LQKENI. The CDR3 loop spans 15 amino acids. Trimming at V came to 4 bases and at J to 2 bases, leaving 6 bases not matched to a gene. The CDR3 spells CASSQTTGYTDTQYF. The CDR3 bases are TGTGCCAGCTCACAGACGACAGGGTACACAGATACGCAGTATTTT.

The rearrangement uses TRBV30 and TRBJ1-1, with 9 bases aligning to TRBD1. With V trimmed by 5 bases and J by 9 bases, 4 bases remained unmatched. The CDR3 consists of 11 residues. From germline, CDR1 is GTSNPN and CDR2 SVGIG (reference sequence). The CDR3 is CAWGNRGQAFF. DNA of the CDR3: TGTGCCTGGGGAAACAGGGGGCAAGCTTTCTTT.

The chain joins TRBV19 to TRBJ1-1, with TRBD1 as a possible D gene (5 bases). Trimming took off 5 bases at V and 3 bases at J, with 13 bases between the two ends. The CDR3 length is 14 residues. Germline loops: CDR1 LNHDA, CDR2 SQIVND (reference sequence). This CDR3 is CASSLRGGYTEAFF. The CDR3 DNA follows: TGTGCCAGTAGTCTACGGGGGGGTTACACTGAAGCTTTCTTT.

This chain connects TRBV6-2 or TRBV6-3 to TRBJ1-3; 7 bases align to TRBD1. The CDR3 totals 17 residues. Germline-derived CDR1 and CDR2 are MNHEY and SVGEGT. With V trimmed by 5 bases and J by 0 bases, 10 bases remained unmatched. The chain's CDR3 is CASSPDRSQYSGNTIYF. In nucleotides, the CDR3 is TGTGCCAGCAGTCCGGACAGGTCGCAGTACTCTGGAAACACCATATATTTT.

The J gene is TRBJ1-2, the V gene TRBV19; D might be TRBD1 (5 bases). This CDR3 spans 12 amino acids. Trimming pared 3 bases from V and 3 bases from J, leaving 5 bases between. CDR1 is LNHDA, CDR2 SQIVND, per germline (reference sequence). This CDR3 reads CASSIRDYGYTF. CDR3 DNA: TGTGCCAGTAGTATCAGGGACTATGGCTACACCTTC.

The chain employs TRBV6-2 or TRBV6-3 and TRBJ1-2; no definite D call. The CDR3 is 14 residues long. V lost 2 bases and J 2 bases, leaving 9 bases between the germline ends. Germline V gene lookup returns CDR1 MNHEY and CDR2 SVGEGT. CDR3 region: CASSYDRPNYGYTF. For the CDR3, the DNA is TGTGCCAGCAGTTACGACCGACCAAACTATGGCTACACCTTC.

The J gene is TRBJ1-6, the V gene TRBV7-2; unclear D gene. V gave up 5 bases and J gave up 10 bases, with 12 bases separating them. Looked up from germline, CDR1 is SGHTA and CDR2 is FQGNSA. CDR3 length: 13 residues. The CDR3 region is CASSPARESPLHF. For the CDR3, the DNA is TGTGCCAGCAGCCCGGCGCGGGAGTCACCCCTCCACTTT. The full variable domain, rest sourced from reference TRBV7-2 and TRBJ1-6, is GAGVSQSPSNKVTEKGKDVELRCDPISGHTALYWYRQSLGQGLEFLIYFQGNSAPDKSGLPSDRFSAERTGGSVSTLTIQRTQQEDSAVYLCASSPARESPLHFGNGTRLTVT.

The gene calls are TRBV18 and TRBJ2-3; D is possibly TRBD1 (5 bases). The CDR3 runs to 13 residues. Per the germline V gene, CDR1 is KGHSH and CDR2 is LQKENI. The V end lost 2 bases, the J end lost 4 bases, and 7 bases lay between the germline ends. This CDR3 is CASSPDSPDTQYF. The DNA for the CDR3 is TGTGCCAGCTCACCAGACAGTCCAGATACGCAGTATTTT.

V is TRBV29-1 and J is TRBJ2-7; possible D gene TRBD1, 6 bases. Germline CDR1 SQVTM, CDR2 ANQGSEA. Trimming shortened V by 8 bases and J by 5 bases, and 16 bases separated the two germline ends. The CDR3 has 12 amino acids. The DNA for the CDR3 is TGCAGCACCGTGGAAGGGGGTCACGAGCAGTACTTC. The encoded protein is CSTVEGGHEQYF.

The chain recombines TRBV18 with TRBJ1-6, with D uncertain. From germline, CDR1 is KGHSH and CDR2 LQKENI. V lost 2 bases to trimming and J lost 7 bases, with 9 bases between them. CDR3 length: 14 amino acids. The CDR3 nucleotides are TGTGCCAGCTCACCAGAGGGCAGAAATTCACCCCTCCACTTT. It translates to CASSPEGRNSPLHF.

The chain has TRBV5-4 and TRBJ2-7; 11 bases agree with TRBD2. The germline CDR1 and CDR2 sequences are SGHNT and YYREEE (reference sequence). CDR3 length: 15 amino acids. Losses at the gene ends were 4 bases for V and 2 bases for J; bases not matched to a gene: 5. CDR3 residues: CASSQGTSGTYEQYF. The CDR3 DNA follows: TGTGCCAGCAGCCAGGGGACTAGCGGAACCTACGAGCAGTACTTC.

This clone was detected once. The chain has TRBV28 and TRBJ2-5; maybe TRBD2 (6 bases). Trimming shortened V by 8 bases and J by 8 bases, and 21 bases separated the two germline ends. CDR3 size: 14 residues. CDR1 and CDR2 from the germline V gene are MDHEN and SYDVKM. The CDR3 is CASRRSGVLGTQYF. The CDR3 DNA reads TGTGCCAGCCGGCGCTCGGGGGTCCTAGGAACCCAGTACTTC. Supplemented by reference TRBV28 and TRBJ2-5, the full variable domain reads DVKVTQSSRYLVKRTGEKVFLECVQDMDHENMFWYRQDPGLGLRLIYFSYDVKMKEKGDIPEGYSVSREKKERFSLILESASTNQTSMYLCASRRSGVLGTQYFGPGTRLLVL.

The V gene is TRBV19, the J gene TRBJ2-2, with 8 positions matching TRBD2. The CDR3 totals 15 residues. The junction had 5 bases not matched to a gene; V was cut back by 6 bases and J by 2 bases. CDR1 and CDR2 (germline): LNHDA, SQIVND (reference sequence). The CDR3 nucleotides are TGTGCCAGTAGCCAGAGGACTAGCAACACCGGGGAGCTGTTTTTT. This gives the protein CASSQRTSNTGELFF. The full variable domain, rest sourced from reference TRBV19 and TRBJ2-2, is DGGITQSPKYLFRKEGQNVTLSCEQNLNHDAMYWYRQDPGQGLRLIYYSQIVNDFQKGDIAEGYSVSREKKESFPLTVTSAQKNPTAFYLCASSQRTSNTGELFFGEGSRLTVL.

The V call is TRBV24-1, the J call TRBJ2-2; 13 bases map to TRBD2. V gave up 7 bases and J gave up 0 bases; unmatched junction bases: 4. The CDR3 totals 17 residues. Germline loops: CDR1 KGHDR, CDR2 SFDVKD. The CDR3 here is CATSETSGRTNTGELFF. In DNA, the CDR3 is TGTGCCACCAGCGAGACTAGCGGGAGGACGAACACCGGGGAGCTGTTTTTT.

The chain couples TRBV5-1 to TRBJ1-2; 8 nucleotides agree with TRBD1. CDR1 and CDR2 from the germline V gene are SGHRS and YFSETQ. This CDR3 region has 14 residues. V dropped 0 bases and J dropped 4; count of bases not matched to a gene: 2. In DNA, the CDR3 is TGCGCCAGCAGCTTGGACGGGACAGGCTATGGCTACACCTTC. This translates into CASSLDGTGYGYTF.

V usage is TRBV28 and J usage is TRBJ1-2; 8 bases line up with TRBD1. This CDR3 spans 13 amino acids. Trimming at V came to 6 bases and at J to 8 bases, leaving 8 bases not matched to a gene. Germline CDR1 MDHEN, CDR2 SYDVKM. The CDR3, as DNA: TGTGCCAGCAGGGACAGGGTAGGCGTCGGCTACACCTTC. This translates into CASRDRVGVGYTF.

The V call is TRBV5-4, the J call TRBJ2-2; 10 bases fit TRBD1. The germline gives CDR1 SGHNT, CDR2 YYREEE (reference sequence). The junction had 8 bases not matched to a gene; V was cut back by 5 bases and J by 7 bases. There are 15 residues in the CDR3. CDR3 in amino acids: CASSPRDRGIGELFF. CDR3 DNA sequence: TGTGCCAGCAGTCCTCGGGACAGGGGTATCGGGGAGCTGTTTTTT.